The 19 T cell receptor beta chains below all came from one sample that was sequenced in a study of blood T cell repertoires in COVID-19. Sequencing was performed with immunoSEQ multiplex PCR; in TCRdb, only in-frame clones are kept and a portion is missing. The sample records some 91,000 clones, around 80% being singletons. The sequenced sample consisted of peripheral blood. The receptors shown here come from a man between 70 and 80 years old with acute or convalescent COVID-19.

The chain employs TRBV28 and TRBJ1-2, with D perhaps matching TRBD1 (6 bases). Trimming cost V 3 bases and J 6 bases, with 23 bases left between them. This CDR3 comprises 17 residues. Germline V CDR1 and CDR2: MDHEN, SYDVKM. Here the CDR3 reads CASSFFAVRQVVNGYTF. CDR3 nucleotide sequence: TGTGCCAGCAGTTTTTTTGCAGTGCGACAGGTGGTCAATGGCTACACCTTC.

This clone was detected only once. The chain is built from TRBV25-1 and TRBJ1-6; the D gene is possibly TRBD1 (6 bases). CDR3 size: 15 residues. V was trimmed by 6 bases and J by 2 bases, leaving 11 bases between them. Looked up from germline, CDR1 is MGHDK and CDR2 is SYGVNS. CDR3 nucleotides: TGTGCCAGCAGAAAAGACAGGACCTATAATTCACCCCTCCACTTT. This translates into CASRKDRTYNSPLHF.

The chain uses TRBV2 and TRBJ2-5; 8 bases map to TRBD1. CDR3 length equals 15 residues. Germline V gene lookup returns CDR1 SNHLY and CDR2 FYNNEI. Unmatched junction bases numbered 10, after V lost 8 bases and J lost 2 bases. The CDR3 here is CASSRGDRGQETQYF. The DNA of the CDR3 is TGTGCCAGCTCCCGGGGAGACAGGGGACAAGAGACCCAGTACTTC.

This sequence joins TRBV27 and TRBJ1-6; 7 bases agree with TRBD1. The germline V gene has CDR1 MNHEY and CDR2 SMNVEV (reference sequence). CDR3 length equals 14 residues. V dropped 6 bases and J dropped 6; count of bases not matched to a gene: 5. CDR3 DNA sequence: TGTGCCAGCAGATTACAGGGGAGTAATTCACCCCTCCACTTT. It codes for CASRLQGSNSPLHF.

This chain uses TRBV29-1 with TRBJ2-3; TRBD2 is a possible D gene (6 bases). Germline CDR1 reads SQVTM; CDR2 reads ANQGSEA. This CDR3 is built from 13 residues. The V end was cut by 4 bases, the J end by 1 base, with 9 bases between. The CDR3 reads CSVAGGGTDTQYF. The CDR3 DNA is TGCAGCGTTGCCGGCGGGGGCACAGATACGCAGTATTTT.

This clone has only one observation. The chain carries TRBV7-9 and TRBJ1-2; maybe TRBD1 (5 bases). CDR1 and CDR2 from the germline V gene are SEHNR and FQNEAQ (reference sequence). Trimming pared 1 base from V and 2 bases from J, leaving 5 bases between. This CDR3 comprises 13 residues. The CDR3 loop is CASSLGGNYGYTF. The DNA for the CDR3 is TGTGCCAGCAGCTTAGGGGGCAACTATGGCTACACCTTC.

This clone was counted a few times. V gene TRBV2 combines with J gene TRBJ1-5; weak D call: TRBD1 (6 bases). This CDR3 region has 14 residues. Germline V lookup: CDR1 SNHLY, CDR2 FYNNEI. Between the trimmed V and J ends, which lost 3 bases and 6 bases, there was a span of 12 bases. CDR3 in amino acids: CASSETGFFQPQHF. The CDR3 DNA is TGTGCCAGCAGTGAGACAGGATTCTTTCAGCCCCAGCATTTT.

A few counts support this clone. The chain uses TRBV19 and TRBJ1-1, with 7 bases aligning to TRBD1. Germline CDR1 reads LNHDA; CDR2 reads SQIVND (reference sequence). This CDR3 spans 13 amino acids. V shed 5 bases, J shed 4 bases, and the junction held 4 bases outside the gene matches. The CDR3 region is CASSRQGGTEAFF. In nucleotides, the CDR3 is TGTGCCAGTAGTCGACAGGGAGGCACTGAAGCTTTCTTT.

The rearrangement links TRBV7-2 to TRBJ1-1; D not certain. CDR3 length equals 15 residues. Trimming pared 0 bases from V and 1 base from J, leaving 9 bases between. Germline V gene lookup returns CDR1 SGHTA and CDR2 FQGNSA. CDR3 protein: CASSLASAGNTEAFF. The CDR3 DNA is TGTGCCAGCAGCTTAGCGTCGGCAGGGAACACTGAAGCTTTCTTT.

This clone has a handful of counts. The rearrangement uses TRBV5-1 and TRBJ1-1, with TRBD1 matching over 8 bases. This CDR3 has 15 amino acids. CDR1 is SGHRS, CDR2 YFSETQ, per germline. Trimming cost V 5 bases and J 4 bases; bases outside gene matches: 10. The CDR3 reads CASSPIQGAPTEAFF. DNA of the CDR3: TGCGCCAGCAGTCCCATCCAGGGGGCTCCCACTGAAGCTTTCTTT.

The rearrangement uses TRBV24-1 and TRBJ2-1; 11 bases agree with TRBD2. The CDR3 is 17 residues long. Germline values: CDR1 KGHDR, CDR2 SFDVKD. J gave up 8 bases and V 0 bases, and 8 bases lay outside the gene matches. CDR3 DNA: TGTGCCACCAGTGATTTGCTTACTAGCGGGAGCTTGGATGAGCAGTTCTTC. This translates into CATSDLLTSGSLDEQFF.

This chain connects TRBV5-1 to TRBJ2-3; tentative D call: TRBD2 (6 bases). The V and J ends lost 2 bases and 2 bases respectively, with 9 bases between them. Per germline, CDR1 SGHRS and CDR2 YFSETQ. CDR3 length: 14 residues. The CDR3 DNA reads TGCGCCAGCAGCTTTGGCGGGAACACAGATACGCAGTATTTT. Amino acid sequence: CASSFGGNTDTQYF.

CDR3 nucleotides: TGCGCCAGCAGCTCTGACCCCGGGGAGACCCAGTACTTC. Its translation: CASSSDPGETQYF. The chain couples TRBV10-1 to TRBJ2-5; no clear D gene. The germline V gene encodes CDR1 WNHNN and CDR2 SYGVQD (reference sequence). The V and J ends lost 6 bases and 5 bases respectively, with 13 bases between them. The CDR3 is 13 amino acids.

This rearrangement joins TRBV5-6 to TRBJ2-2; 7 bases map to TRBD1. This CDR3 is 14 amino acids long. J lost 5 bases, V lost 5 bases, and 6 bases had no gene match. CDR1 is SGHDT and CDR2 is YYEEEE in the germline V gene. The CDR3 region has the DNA TGTGCCAGCAGACCGAGGGGGCTAACCGGGGAGCTGTTTTTT. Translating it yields CASRPRGLTGELFF.

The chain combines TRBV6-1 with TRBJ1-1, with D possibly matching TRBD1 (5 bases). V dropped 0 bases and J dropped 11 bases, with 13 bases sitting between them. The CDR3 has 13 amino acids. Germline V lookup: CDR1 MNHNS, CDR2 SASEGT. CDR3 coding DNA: TGTGCCAGCAGTGAAGCGCTTGGACAAATTGCTTTCTTT. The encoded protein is CASSEALGQIAFF.

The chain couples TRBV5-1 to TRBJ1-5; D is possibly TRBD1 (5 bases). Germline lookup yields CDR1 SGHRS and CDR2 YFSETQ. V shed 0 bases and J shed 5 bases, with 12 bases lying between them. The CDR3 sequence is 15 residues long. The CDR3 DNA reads TGCGCCAGCAGCTTGGGCGGGACGGATGATCAGCCCCAGCATTTT. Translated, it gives CASSLGGTDDQPQHF.

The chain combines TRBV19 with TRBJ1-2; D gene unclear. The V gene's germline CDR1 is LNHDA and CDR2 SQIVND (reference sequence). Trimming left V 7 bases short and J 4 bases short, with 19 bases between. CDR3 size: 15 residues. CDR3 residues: CASINYAGSFYGYTF. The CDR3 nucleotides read TGTGCCAGTATTAATTACGCGGGGTCCTTCTATGGCTACACCTTC. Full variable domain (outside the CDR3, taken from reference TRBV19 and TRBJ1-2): DGGITQSPKYLFRKEGQNVTLSCEQNLNHDAMYWYRQDPGQGLRLIYYSQIVNDFQKGDIAEGYSVSREKKESFPLTVTSAQKNPTAFYLCASINYAGSFYGYTFGSGTRLTVV.

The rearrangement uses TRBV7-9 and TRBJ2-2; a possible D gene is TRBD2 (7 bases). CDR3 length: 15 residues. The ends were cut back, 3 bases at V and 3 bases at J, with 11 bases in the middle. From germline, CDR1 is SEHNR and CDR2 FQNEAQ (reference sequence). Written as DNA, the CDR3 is TGTGCCAGCAGCTTGAGAGGGGGGGACACCGGGGAGCTGTTTTTT. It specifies CASSLRGGDTGELFF.

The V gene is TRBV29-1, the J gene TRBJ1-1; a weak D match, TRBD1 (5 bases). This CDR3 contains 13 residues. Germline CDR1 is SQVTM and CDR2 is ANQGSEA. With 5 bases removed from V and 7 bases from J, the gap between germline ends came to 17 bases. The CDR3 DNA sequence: TGCAGCGTTCTAAGGGGCGGTCCCGTTGAAGCTTTCTTT. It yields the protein CSVLRGGPVEAFF. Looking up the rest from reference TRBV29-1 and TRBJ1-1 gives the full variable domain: SAVISQKPSRDICQRGTSLTIQCQVDSQVTMMFWYRQQPGQSLTLIATANQGSEATYESGFVIDKFPISRPNLTFSTLTVSNMSPEDSSIYLCSVLRGGPVEAFFGQGTRLTVV.